Below, 11 T cell receptor beta chains from the same sample are listed, as sequenced in a study of T cells in narcolepsy. The protocol was immunoSEQ multiplex PCR, while the TCRdb copy is restricted to in-frame clones and leaves out a portion. The table includes 30,000 to 40,000 clones, approximately 80% detected once. Sequencing input: memory (CD45RA-) CD4+ T cells from blood. The receptors come from a human donor in good health.

The chain couples TRBV2 to TRBJ1-1; D gene unclear. CDR1 SNHLY and CDR2 FYNNEI come from the germline V gene. V lost 7 bases, J lost 0 bases, and 9 bases lay in between. The CDR3 consists of 13 residues. The CDR3 loop is CASNTGMNTEAFF. CDR3 sequence (DNA): TGTGCCAGCAATACGGGAATGAACACTGAAGCTTTCTTT.

This clone was picked up one time. This sample also contains other DNA sequences that code for the same CDR3. CDR3 DNA sequence: TGTGCCAGCAGTGAATCGGCCCGAGGTACGCAGTATTTT. Translation: CASSESARGTQYF. The chain links TRBV6-1 to TRBJ2-3; D gene ambiguous. Germline-derived CDR1 and CDR2 are MNHNS and SASEGT. Trimming removed 2 bases from V and 8 bases from J, with 11 bases in between. The CDR3 totals 13 residues.

The chain's CDR3 is CASSSGQQSNEQFF. The DNA for the CDR3 is TGTGCCAGCAGCTCTGGACAGCAGTCCAATGAGCAGTTCTTC. The rearrangement links TRBV7-3 to TRBJ2-1; a possible D gene is TRBD1 (6 bases). The V gene's germline CDR1 is SGHTA and CDR2 FQGTGA. The V end lost 4 bases, the J end lost 6 bases, and 13 bases lay between the germline ends. This CDR3 spans 14 amino acids.

The chain couples TRBV9 to TRBJ2-1; a possible D gene is TRBD2 (7 bases). CDR3 length: 15 residues. The ends were cut back, 0 bases at V and 6 bases at J, with 13 bases in the middle. CDR1 and CDR2 (germline): SGDLS, YYNGEE. The CDR3 DNA reads TGTGCCAGCAGCGTAGAGGGGGGGCGTGTCAATGAGCAGTTCTTC. Its protein product is CASSVEGGRVNEQFF.

The chain links TRBV21-1 to TRBJ2-2; the table's D call of TRBD2 was not tested on the DNA. TRBV21-1 has pseudogene status. This CDR3 contains 16 residues. The CDR3 coding sequence is TGTGCCAGCAGCCCCCTCTGGGGGAGGGCAACCGGGGAGCTGTTTTTT. Translating it yields CASSPLWGRATGELFF.

This rearrangement joins TRBV6-6 to TRBJ2-2, with a weak D call TRBD1 (6 bases). CDR3 length equals 15 residues. Trimming shortened V by 2 bases and J by 5 bases, and 12 bases separated the two germline ends. Germline V lookup: CDR1 MNHNY, CDR2 SVGAGI (reference sequence). CDR3 protein: CASSYPSRGTGELFF. The CDR3 DNA follows: TGTGCCAGCAGTTACCCTTCTAGGGGGACCGGGGAGCTGTTTTTT.

The chain employs TRBV7-6 and TRBJ2-1; D not resolved. This CDR3 is built from 15 residues. Looked up from germline, CDR1 is SGHVS and CDR2 is FNYEAQ. Deletions cut 0 bases from V and 0 bases from J, with 6 bases between. The CDR3 spells CASSLALSSYNEQFF. For the CDR3, the DNA is TGTGCCAGCAGCTTAGCGCTGAGCTCCTACAATGAGCAGTTCTTC.

The CDR3 protein is CASSVDPSGLATDTQYF. Here the CDR3 DNA reads TGTGCCAGCAGCGTAGATCCTTCAGGACTAGCAACGGATACGCAGTATTTT. V is TRBV9 and J is TRBJ2-3; 8 bases fit TRBD2. Trimming at V came to 0 bases and at J to 6 bases, leaving 12 bases not matched to a gene. The CDR3 extends over 17 amino acids. The germline V gene has CDR1 SGDLS and CDR2 YYNGEE.

J is TRBJ1-1 and V is TRBV29-1; 10 bases map to TRBD1. Per the germline V gene, CDR1 is SQVTM and CDR2 is ANQGSEA. J was trimmed by 4 bases and V by 6 bases; bases with no gene match: 11. This CDR3 comprises 15 residues. The CDR3 DNA reads TGCAGCGTAAACCGCCGGGACAGGGGAGTCACTGAAGCTTTCTTT. Amino acid sequence: CSVNRRDRGVTEAFF.

This chain connects TRBV5-1 to TRBJ2-7; possible D gene TRBD2, 6 bases. Trimming left V 4 bases short and J 6 bases short, with 11 bases between. Germline V gene data show CDR1 as SGHRS and CDR2 as YFSETQ. This CDR3 has 12 amino acids. In DNA, the CDR3 is TGCGCCAGCAGCCTGCGGGGCCCCGAGCAGTACTTC. It encodes CASSLRGPEQYF.

This rearrangement joins TRBV15 to TRBJ1-4; no firm D call. The V and J ends lost 5 bases and 5 bases respectively, with 12 bases between them. The CDR3 is 14 amino acids. Per germline, CDR1 LNHNV and CDR2 YYDKDF (reference sequence). The CDR3 nucleotides are TGTGCCACCAGCTCAACGGGAATCAATGAAAAACTGTTTTTT. Amino acid sequence: CATSSTGINEKLFF.